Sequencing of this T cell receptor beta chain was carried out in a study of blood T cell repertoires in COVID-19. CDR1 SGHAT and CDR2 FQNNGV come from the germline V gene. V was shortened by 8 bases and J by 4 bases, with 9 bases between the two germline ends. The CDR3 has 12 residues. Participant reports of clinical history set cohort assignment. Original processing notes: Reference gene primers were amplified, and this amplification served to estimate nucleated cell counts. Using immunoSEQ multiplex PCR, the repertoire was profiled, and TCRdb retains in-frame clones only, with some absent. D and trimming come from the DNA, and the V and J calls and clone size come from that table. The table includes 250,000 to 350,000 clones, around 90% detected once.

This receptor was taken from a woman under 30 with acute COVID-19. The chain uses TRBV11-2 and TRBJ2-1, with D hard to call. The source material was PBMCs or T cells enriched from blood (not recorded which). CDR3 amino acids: CASHSGYNEQFF. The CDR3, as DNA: TGTGCCAGCCACTCAGGTTACAATGAGCAGTTCTTC.